This T cell receptor beta chain was obtained from a study of PD-L1 blockade in urothelial cancer (TCRdb year 2017). Describing the broader study: All patients started therapy in the mid-2010s and received atezolizumab 1,200 mg intravenously every 3 weeks. TCR sequencing covered pretreatment tumor samples and matched, serially collected peripheral blood taken before and after atezolizumab treatment. Approximately 29 patients had pretreatment blood TCR-seq, some 24 had at least one posttreatment blood collection, and some 24 had tumor TCR-seq. Blood samples yielded a median of about 150,000 T cells and 65,000 to 95,000 unique TCRs, with median clonality about 0.08. In the same patients, pretreatment tumors underwent whole exome sequencing and RNA sequencing in addition to TCR sequencing. About nine tenths of the roughly 29 patients were identified as males with urothelial cancer of bladder origin, and a prior smoking history was reported by 18 of 29 patients. Blood samples were analyzed at two time points: 3 weeks after treatment start (second dose) and 6 weeks after treatment start. Under ten patients reached durable clinical benefit, while 20 patients did not. The study was an exploratory multi-omic analysis of somatic, immune and clinical correlates of response to PD-L1 blockade with atezolizumab in urothelial cancer. Patients had an ECOG performance status of 0 or 1 and had received between 0 and 3 prior chemotherapy regimens. Durable clinical benefit was defined as a progression-free survival longer than 6 months, and TCR features were additionally tested against progression-free survival and overall survival. The study at large found these results: Because of the small sample size (n ≈ 27) and the many exploratory analyses performed, the results are intended to be regarded as hypothesis-generating. Improved progression-free and overall survival was found to be associated with pretreatment peripheral blood TCR clonality below the median. Among patients with durable benefit, tumor-associated TCR clones showed greater expansion in peripheral blood 3 weeks after treatment started (n ≈ 20, p = 0.022).

The CDR3 spans 13 residues, from the cysteine through the phenylalanine. Only the CDR3 part of the read is kept: 39 bases, read in frame from the first base. CDR1 and CDR2 are drawn from the germline V gene: SGHRS, YFSETQ. V gives up 4 bases and J gives up 4 bases, and the segment between their germline ends measures 8 bases. This clone was counted a few times. Its antigen is still unknown. No qualities accompany the bases; no much larger clone lies one base away. The cohort included 29 patients with locally advanced or metastatic urothelial carcinoma who were treated at Memorial Sloan Kettering on a trial protocol. Peripheral blood mononuclear cells were collected pretreatment and during treatment, at between 1 and 8 total time points per patient. The Qiagen DNeasy Blood extraction kit was used to purify genomic DNA from total PBMCs and tumor samples. PBMCs were collected pretreatment and during treatment, and were isolated and stored as previously described.

Synthetic TCR analog templates were spiked into each PCR so that absolute template abundance could be estimated from read counts. The immunoSEQ assay used bias-controlled V and J gene primers to amplify TCRbeta CDR3 regions from genomic DNA. Rearranged TCRbeta segments were sequenced at approximately 20X coverage. As for the original processing: Clustering was used to correct sequencing errors, and CDR3s were annotated against IMGT so that V, D and J genes could be assigned. Only productive TCRbeta rearrangements were used in downstream analyses, excluding out-of-frame or stop-codon sequences. Clonality was computed as one minus Shannon entropy normalized by the log of the number of unique productive sequences. Clones differing between time points or between blood and tumor were identified by Fisher's exact test with Benjamini-Hochberg correction at adjusted p below 0.01. As stored in TCRdb, this immuneACCESS dataset retains in-frame rearrangements with V and J assigned. A fraction of the clones does not appear; measured against another copy, unresolved V genes explain less than half of the discrepancy, and the remainder lacks a known reason. From that table come the V and J calls and clone size; the DNA was used to work out D and trimming. For this sample the table gives some 52,000 clones, of which nearly 85% were detected only once. The ten largest clones represent about 5.3% of the sample.

Sequences were derived from PBMCs, sampled around atezolizumab (anti-PD-L1) treatment. The rearranged chain carries TRBV5-1 and TRBJ2-2; TRBD2 could be the D gene, as 5 bases match. This receptor was taken from a man in his forties or fifties with urothelial cancer. The CDR3 amino acid sequence is: CASSPGFTGELFF. The sequenced DNA is TGCGCCAGCAGCCCGGGGTTCACCGGGGAGCTGTTTTTT.